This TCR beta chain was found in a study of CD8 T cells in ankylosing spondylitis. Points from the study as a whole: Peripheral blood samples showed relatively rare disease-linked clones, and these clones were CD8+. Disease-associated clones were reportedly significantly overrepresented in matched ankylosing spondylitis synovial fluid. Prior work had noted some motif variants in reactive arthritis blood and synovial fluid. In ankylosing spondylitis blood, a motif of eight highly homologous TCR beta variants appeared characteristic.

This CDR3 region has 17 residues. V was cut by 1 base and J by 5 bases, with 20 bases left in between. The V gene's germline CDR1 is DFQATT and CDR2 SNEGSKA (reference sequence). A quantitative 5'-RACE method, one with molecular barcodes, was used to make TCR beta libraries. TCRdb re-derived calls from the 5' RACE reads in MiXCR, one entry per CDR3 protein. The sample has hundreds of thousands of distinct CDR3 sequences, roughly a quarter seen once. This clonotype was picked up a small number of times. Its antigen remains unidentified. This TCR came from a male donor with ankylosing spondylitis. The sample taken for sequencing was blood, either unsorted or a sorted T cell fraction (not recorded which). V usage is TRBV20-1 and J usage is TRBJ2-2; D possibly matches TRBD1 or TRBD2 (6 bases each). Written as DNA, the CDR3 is TGCAGTGCTAGAGCCCGAAGGGGGGCGTCGAGAACCGGGGAGCTGTTTTTT. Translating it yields CSARARRGASRTGELFF.